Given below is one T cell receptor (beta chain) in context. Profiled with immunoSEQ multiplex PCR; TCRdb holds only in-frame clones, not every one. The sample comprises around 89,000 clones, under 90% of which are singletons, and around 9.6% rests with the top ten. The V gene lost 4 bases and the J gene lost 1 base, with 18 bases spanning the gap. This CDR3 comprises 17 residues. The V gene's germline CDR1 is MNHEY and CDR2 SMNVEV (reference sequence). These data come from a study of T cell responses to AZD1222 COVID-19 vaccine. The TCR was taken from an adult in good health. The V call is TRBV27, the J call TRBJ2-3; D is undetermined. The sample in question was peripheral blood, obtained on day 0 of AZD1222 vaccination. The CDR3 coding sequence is TGTGCCAGCAGTTCTCTGTGGATTCACCAACGCACAGATACGCAGTATTTT. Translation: CASSSLWIHQRTDTQYF.